The subject of this entry is one TCR beta chain. The method was immunoSEQ multiplex PCR; TCRdb's version includes in-frame clones alone and lacks a portion of them. The sample shows hundreds of thousands of clones, around 92% of them seen only once. The source of the sample is a study of Ad26.COV2.S vaccination and SARS-CoV-2 variants. Treatment indicated: around 19 received Ad26.COV2.S at low or high dose, single or two shots; about 5 received placebo; per-sample allocation not given. Sample collection was performed on day 63 after the first vaccine or placebo injection. This CDR3 region has 16 residues. J lost 3 bases, V lost 5 bases, and 11 bases had no gene match. Per germline, CDR1 MNHNY and CDR2 SVGAGI (reference sequence).

Sequenced material: peripheral blood, taken in a trial of Ad26.COV2.S vaccine versus placebo. This TCR was sampled from a person between 18 and 65 years old who received the Ad26.COV2.S COVID-19 vaccine or a placebo. The chain links TRBV6-6 to TRBJ2-5, with 8 bases matching TRBD2. The CDR3 nucleotides read TGTGCCAGCAGTAGAACCCTGGGACTAGGGAAAGAGACCCAGTACTTC. Protein: CASSRTLGLGKETQYF.